This paragraph covers one T cell receptor beta chain sequence. This sample is part of a study of blood T cell repertoires in COVID-19. Germline CDR1 is SGHNT and CDR2 is YYREEE (reference sequence). V was clipped by 4 bases and J by 6 bases, with 11 bases between them. This CDR3 is built from 13 residues. The assay was immunoSEQ multiplex PCR, and TCRdb's table has in-frame clones only and misses some. The top ten hold around 13% of the sample, which has about 81,000 clones, 70% to 85% seen once. V and J are TRBV5-4 and TRBJ2-1, with a tentative D call TRBD1 (6 bases). Sequences were obtained from peripheral blood. The receptor was isolated from a human donor in a cohort sampled during active COVID-19. The CDR3 loop is CASSVDRRNEQFF. In nucleotides, the CDR3 is TGTGCCAGCAGCGTTGACAGGCGCAATGAGCAGTTCTTC.